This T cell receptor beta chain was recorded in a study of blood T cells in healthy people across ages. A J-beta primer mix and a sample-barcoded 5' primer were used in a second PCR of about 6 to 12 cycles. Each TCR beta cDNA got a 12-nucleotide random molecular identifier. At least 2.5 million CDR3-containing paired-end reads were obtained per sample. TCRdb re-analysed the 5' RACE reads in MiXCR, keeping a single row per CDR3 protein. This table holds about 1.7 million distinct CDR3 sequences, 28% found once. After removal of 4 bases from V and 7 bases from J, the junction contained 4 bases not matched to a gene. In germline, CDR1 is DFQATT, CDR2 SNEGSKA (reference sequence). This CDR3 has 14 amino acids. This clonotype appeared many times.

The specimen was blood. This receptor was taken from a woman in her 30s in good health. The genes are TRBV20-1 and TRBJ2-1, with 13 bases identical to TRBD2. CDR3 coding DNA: TGCAGTGCTAAACTAGCGGGAGGGCCGAATGAGCAGTTCTTC. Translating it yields CSAKLAGGPNEQFF.